This TCR beta chain is from a study of cytomegalovirus exposure and HLA in healthy donors. On the study more broadly: The roughly 120 million unique TCR beta sequences, from roughly 170 million T cells, were found by an earlier analysis.

V gave up 2 bases and J gave up 2 bases, with 11 bases separating them. CDR1 and CDR2 from the germline V gene are MDHEN and SYDVKM. The CDR3 totals 15 residues. To note about this clone: Its target is not known.

The PCR had 60 Vbeta and 13 Jbeta primers. TCRdb's copy holds only in-frame clones and misses some; the assay was immunoSEQ multiplex PCR. This table has 200,000 to 250,000 clones, over 65% appearing once. General study results and limits: In a later analysis, TCR beta V- and J-gene trimming was associated with a missense DCLRE1C variant. A later analysis reportedly found that, within productive TCRs, an Asian-associated ancestry cluster had fewer N-insertions than the mean observed across the approximately 690 donors. Within an earlier analysis, most TCR beta V segments proved productive either about 90% or about 30% of the time.

Sequencing input: PBMCs. This sequence was found in a woman aged 25-40 years in good health and CMV-seronegative. The rearrangement joins TRBV28 to TRBJ2-3; a weak D match, TRBD1 (6 bases). CDR3 residues: CASSLVTGLTDTQYF. The CDR3 DNA is TGTGCCAGCAGTTTAGTGACAGGCCTCACAGATACGCAGTATTTT.